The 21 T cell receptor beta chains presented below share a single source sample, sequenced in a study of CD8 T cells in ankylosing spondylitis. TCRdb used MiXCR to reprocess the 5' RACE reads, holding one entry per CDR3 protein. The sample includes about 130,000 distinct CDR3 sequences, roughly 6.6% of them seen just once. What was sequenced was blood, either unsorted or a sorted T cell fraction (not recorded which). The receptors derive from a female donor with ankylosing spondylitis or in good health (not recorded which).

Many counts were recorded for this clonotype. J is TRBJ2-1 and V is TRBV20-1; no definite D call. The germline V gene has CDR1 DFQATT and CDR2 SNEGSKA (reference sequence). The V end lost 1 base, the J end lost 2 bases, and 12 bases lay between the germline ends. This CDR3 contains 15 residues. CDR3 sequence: CSARGAQRPYNEQFF. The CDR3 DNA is TGCAGTGCTAGAGGCGCCCAGAGGCCCTACAATGAGCAGTTCTTC.

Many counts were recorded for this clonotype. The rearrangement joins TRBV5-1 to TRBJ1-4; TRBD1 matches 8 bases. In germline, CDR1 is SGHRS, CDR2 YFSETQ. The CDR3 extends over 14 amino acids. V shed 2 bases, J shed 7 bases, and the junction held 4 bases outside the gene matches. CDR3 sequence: CASSLDRGGEKLFF. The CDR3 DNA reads TGCGCCAGCAGCTTAGACAGGGGCGGTGAAAAACTGTTTTTT.

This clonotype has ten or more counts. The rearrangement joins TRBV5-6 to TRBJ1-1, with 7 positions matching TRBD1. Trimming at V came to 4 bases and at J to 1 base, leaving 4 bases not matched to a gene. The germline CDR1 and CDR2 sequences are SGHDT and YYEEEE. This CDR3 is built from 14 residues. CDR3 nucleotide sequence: TGTGCCAGCAGCACAGGGGTAGGGAACACTGAAGCTTTCTTT. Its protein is CASSTGVGNTEAFF.

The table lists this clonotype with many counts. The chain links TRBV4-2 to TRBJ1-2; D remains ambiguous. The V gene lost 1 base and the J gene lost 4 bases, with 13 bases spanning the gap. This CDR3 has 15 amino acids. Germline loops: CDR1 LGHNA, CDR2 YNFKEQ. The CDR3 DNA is TGTGCCAGCAGCCAAGCTCCGGGAAGCTCCTATGGCTACACCTTC. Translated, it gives CASSQAPGSSYGYTF.

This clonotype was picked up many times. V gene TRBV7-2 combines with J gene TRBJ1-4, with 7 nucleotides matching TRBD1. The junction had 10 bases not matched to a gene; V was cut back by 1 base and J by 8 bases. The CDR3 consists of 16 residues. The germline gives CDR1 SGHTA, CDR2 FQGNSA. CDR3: CASSLGWKGAGEKLFF. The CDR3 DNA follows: TGTGCCAGCAGCTTAGGTTGGAAGGGGGCGGGCGAAAAACTGTTTTTT.

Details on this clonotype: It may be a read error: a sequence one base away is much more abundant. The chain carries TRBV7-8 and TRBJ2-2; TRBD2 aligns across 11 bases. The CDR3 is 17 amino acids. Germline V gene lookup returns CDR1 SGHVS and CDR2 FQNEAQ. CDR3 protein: CAGSEWGLAVNTGELFF. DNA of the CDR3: TGTGCCGGCAGCGAGTGGGGACTAGCGGTGAACACCGGGGAGCTGTTTTTT.

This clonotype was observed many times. Here the CDR3 reads CASSQDWGSDEQFF. DNA for the CDR3: TGTGCCAGCAGCCAAGATTGGGGGTCCGATGAGCAGTTCTTC. The chain couples TRBV3-1 to TRBJ2-1; D might be TRBD1 or TRBD2, each matching 5 bases. The V end lost 0 bases, the J end lost 8 bases, and 11 bases lay between the germline ends. From germline, CDR1 is LGHDT and CDR2 YNNKEL (reference sequence). This CDR3 has 14 residues.

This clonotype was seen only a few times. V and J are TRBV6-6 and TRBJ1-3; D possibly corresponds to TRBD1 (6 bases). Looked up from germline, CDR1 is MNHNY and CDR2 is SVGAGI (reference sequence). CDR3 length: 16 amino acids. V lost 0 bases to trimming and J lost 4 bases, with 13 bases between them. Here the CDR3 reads CASSYSGQGRGNTIYF. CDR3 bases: TGTGCCAGCAGTTACTCGGGTCAGGGGCGAGGAAACACCATATATTTT.

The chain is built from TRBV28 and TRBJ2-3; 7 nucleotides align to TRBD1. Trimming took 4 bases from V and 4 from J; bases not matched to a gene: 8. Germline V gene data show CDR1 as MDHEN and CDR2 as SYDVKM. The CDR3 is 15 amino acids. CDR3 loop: CASSSTGESPDTQYF. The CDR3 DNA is TGTGCCAGCAGTTCCACAGGGGAAAGTCCAGATACGCAGTATTTT.

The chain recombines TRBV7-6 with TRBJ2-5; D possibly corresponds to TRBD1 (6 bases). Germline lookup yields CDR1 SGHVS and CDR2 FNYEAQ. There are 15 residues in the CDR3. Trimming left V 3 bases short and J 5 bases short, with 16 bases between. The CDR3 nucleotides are TGTGCCAGCAGCTTTGAACAGGGTTTTCGGGAGACCCAGTACTTC. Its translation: CASSFEQGFRETQYF.

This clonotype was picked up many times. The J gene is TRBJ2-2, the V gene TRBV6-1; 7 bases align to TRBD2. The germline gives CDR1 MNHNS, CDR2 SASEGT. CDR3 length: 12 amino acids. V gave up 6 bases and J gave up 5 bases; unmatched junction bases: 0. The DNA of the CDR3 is TGTGCCAGCAGGCGGGAGACCGGGGAGCTGTTTTTT. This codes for CASRRETGELFF.

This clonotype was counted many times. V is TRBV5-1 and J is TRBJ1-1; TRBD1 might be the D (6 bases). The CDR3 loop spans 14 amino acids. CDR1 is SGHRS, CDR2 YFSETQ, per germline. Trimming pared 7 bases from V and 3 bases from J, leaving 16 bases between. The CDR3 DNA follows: TGCGCCAGCGCGTTGGGGGGGCAGCACACTGAAGCTTTCTTT. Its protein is CASALGGQHTEAFF.

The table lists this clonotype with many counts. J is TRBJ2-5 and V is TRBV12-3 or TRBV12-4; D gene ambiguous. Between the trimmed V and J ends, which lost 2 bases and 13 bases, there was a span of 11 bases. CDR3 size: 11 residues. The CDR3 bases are TGTGCCAGCAGTTTAAGCCGGACCTTGTACTTC. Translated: CASSLSRTLYF.

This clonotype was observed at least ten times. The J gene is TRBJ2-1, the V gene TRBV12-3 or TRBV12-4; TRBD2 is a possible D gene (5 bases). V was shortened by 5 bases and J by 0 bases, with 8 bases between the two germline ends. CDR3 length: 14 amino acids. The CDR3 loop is CASSPGSSYNEQFF. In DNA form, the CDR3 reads TGTGCCAGCAGTCCGGGGAGCTCCTACAATGAGCAGTTCTTC.

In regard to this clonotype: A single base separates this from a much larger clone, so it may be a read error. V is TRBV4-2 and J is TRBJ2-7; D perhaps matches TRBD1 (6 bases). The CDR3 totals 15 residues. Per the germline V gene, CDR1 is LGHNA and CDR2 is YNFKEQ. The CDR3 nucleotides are TGTGCCAGCGGCCAAGCGGCGGAGACAGGCTACGAGCAGTACTTC. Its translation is CASGQAAETGYEQYF.

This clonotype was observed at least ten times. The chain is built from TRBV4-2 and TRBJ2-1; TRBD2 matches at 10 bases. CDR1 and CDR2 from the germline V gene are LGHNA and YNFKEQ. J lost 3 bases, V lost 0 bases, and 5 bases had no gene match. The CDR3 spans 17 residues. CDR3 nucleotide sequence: TGTGCCAGCAGCCAAGACCTAGCGGGGGCCTACTACAATGAGCAGTTCTTC. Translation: CASSQDLAGAYYNEQFF.

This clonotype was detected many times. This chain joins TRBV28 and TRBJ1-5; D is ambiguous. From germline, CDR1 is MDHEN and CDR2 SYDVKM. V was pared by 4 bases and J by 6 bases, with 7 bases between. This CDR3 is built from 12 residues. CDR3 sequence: CASSSTVQPQHF. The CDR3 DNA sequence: TGTGCCAGCAGTTCCACGGTTCAGCCCCAGCATTTT.

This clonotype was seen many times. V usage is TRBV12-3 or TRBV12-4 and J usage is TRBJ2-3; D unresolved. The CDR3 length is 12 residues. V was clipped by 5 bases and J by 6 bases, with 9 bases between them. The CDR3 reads CASSPPADTQYF. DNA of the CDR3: TGTGCCAGCAGTCCGCCTGCGGATACGCAGTATTTT.

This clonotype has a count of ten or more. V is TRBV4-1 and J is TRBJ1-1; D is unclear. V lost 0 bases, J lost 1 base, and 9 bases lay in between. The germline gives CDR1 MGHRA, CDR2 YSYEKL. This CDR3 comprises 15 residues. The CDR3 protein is CASSQDAVRNTEAFF. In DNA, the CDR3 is TGCGCCAGCAGCCAAGATGCGGTACGGAACACTGAAGCTTTCTTT.

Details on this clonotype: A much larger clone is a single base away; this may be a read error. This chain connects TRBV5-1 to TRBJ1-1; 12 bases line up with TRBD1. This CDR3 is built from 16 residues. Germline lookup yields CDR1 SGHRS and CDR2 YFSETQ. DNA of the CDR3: TGCGCCATCAGCTTGGGAGGGACAGGGGGCGGCACTGAAGCTTTCTTT. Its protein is CAISLGGTGGGTEAFF.

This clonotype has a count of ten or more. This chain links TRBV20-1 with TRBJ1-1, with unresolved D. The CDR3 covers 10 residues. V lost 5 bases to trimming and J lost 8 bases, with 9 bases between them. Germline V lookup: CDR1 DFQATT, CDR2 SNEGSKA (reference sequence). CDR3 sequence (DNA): TGCAGTGCTCCCAAGGGAGAAGCTTTCTTT. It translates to CSAPKGEAFF.